This T cell receptor (beta chain) emerged from a study of blood T cell repertoires in COVID-19. This CDR3 has 12 amino acids. V dropped 1 base and J dropped 5 bases, with 7 bases sitting between them. Germline V gene data show CDR1 as SGHRS and CDR2 as YFSETQ. In the study's own analysis: Estimated nucleated cell counts came from reference gene primer amplification. The repertoire was sequenced with immunoSEQ multiplex PCR; TCRdb's copy has only in-frame clones and lacks some. That table gives V, J and clone size, and the DNA gave D and trimming. This sample has about 410,000 clones, with 70% to 90% found just once.

The sample was peripheral blood. This rearrangement joins TRBV5-1 to TRBJ2-7; D gene ambiguous. The clonotype originates from a woman in her twenties or thirties with active or convalescent COVID-19. CDR3: CASSLRSDEQYF. The DNA of the CDR3 is TGCGCCAGCAGCTTGCGCAGCGACGAGCAGTACTTC.